These 17 T cell receptor beta chains were sequenced from one sample in a study of blood T cell repertoires in COVID-19. TCRdb keeps only in-frame clones here, not all; method: immunoSEQ multiplex PCR. This table holds around 130,000 clones, 82% found once. Sequencing used peripheral blood. These receptors were taken from a woman of 80 years or more with acute or convalescent COVID-19.

The J gene is TRBJ1-4, the V gene TRBV18, with a tentative D call TRBD1 (5 bases). The length of the CDR3 is 13 residues. Germline CDR1 KGHSH, CDR2 LQKENI. V was trimmed by 5 bases and J by 8 bases, leaving 12 bases between them. CDR3 coding DNA: TGTGCCAGCTCAGGAGTGGCAGGGGAAAAACTGTTTTTT. Translated: CASSGVAGEKLFF.

The rearrangement links TRBV28 to TRBJ2-7, with 11 nucleotides matching TRBD1. Germline-derived CDR1 and CDR2 are MDHEN and SYDVKM. This CDR3 has 14 residues. After removal of 8 bases from V and 4 bases from J, the junction contained 7 bases not matched to a gene. CDR3 DNA sequence: TGTGCCAGCGCCTGGACAGGGGGCCGGTACGAGCAGTACTTC. This sequence encodes CASAWTGGRYEQYF.

V gene TRBV5-1 combines with J gene TRBJ2-5, with 10 positions matching TRBD1. This CDR3 has 15 amino acids. From germline, CDR1 is SGHRS and CDR2 YFSETQ. V dropped 3 bases and J dropped 7; count of bases not matched to a gene: 9. CDR3 protein: CASSYGTGERATQYF. In DNA form, the CDR3 reads TGCGCCAGCAGCTACGGGACAGGGGAACGGGCGACCCAGTACTTC.

This chain connects TRBV2 to TRBJ1-1, with a possible D match to TRBD1 (5 bases). This CDR3 contains 15 residues. Germline assignment: CDR1 SNHLY and CDR2 FYNNEI. V was cut by 2 bases and J by 3 bases, with 13 bases left in between. The CDR3 region has the DNA TGTGCCAGCAGTGAACATAGGGGAAGGCACACTGAAGCTTTCTTT. Amino acids: CASSEHRGRHTEAFF. The full variable domain, with the rest looked up from reference TRBV2 and TRBJ1-1, is EPEVTQTPSHQVTQMGQEVILRCVPISNHLYFYWYRQILGQKVEFLVSFYNNEISEKSEIFDDQFSVERPDGSNFTLKIRSTKLEDSAMYFCASSEHRGRHTEAFFGQGTRLTVV.

The rearrangement links TRBV5-1 to TRBJ1-2, with TRBD1 identical over 10 bases. CDR3 length equals 15 residues. The germline gives CDR1 SGHRS, CDR2 YFSETQ. Trimming at V came to 5 bases and at J to 3 bases, leaving 7 bases not matched to a gene. CDR3 DNA sequence: TGCGCCAGCAGGTTGACAGGGGGCAAGTACTATGGCTACACCTTC. Its translation is CASRLTGGKYYGYTF.

This chain links TRBV19 with TRBJ1-5; possibly TRBD1 for D (6 bases). The CDR3 runs 14 residues. The V gene lost 4 bases and the J gene lost 4 bases, with 11 bases spanning the gap. Germline V lookup: CDR1 LNHDA, CDR2 SQIVND (reference sequence). CDR3 region: CASSTQGINQPQHF. DNA of the CDR3: TGTGCCAGTAGTACACAGGGAATTAATCAGCCCCAGCATTTT.

This sequence joins TRBV28 and TRBJ2-2; D is perhaps TRBD2 (6 bases). Germline V gene data show CDR1 as MDHEN and CDR2 as SYDVKM. There are 15 residues in the CDR3. Trimming left V 5 bases short and J 6 bases short, with 16 bases between. DNA of the CDR3: TGTGCCAGCAGTCCCGGGACTGTAGTGGCCGGGGAGCTGTTTTTT. Translated: CASSPGTVVAGELFF.

The CDR3: CASSQGPGGSTGELFF. The CDR3 DNA sequence: TGTGCCAGCAGCCAAGGCCCAGGGGGGAGCACCGGGGAGCTGTTTTTT. The chain links TRBV3-1 (or the pseudogene TRBV3-2) to TRBJ2-2, with D perhaps TRBD1 (7 bases). V was trimmed by 1 base and J by 4 bases, leaving 13 bases between them. The CDR3 extends over 16 amino acids. Germline V gene data show CDR1 as LGHDT and CDR2 as YNNKEL (reference sequence).

The rearrangement links TRBV12-3 or TRBV12-4 to TRBJ1-4; 8 positions agree with TRBD1. V lost 6 bases to trimming and J lost 7 bases; unmatched junction nucleotides: 4. The CDR3 is made up of 13 amino acids. The CDR3 reads CASSRTGLEKLFF. Written as DNA, the CDR3 is TGTGCCAGCAGCCGGACAGGGCTTGAAAAACTGTTTTTT.

J is TRBJ1-2 and V is TRBV27; 8 bases map to TRBD1. Germline-derived CDR1 and CDR2 are MNHEY and SMNVEV (reference sequence). This CDR3 has 15 residues. The J segment lost 3 bases and the V segment lost 5 bases, leaving 8 bases of the junction unmatched. This CDR3 is CASSPRTGFDYGYTF. The CDR3 DNA sequence: TGTGCCAGCAGTCCTCGGACAGGGTTTGACTATGGCTACACCTTC.

The chain has TRBV13 and TRBJ2-3; 7 bases are shared with TRBD1. Per the germline V gene, CDR1 is PRHDT and CDR2 is FYEKMQ (reference sequence). J gave up 4 bases and V 4 bases, and 8 bases lay outside the gene matches. The CDR3 consists of 15 residues. The CDR3: CASSSVTGAPDTQYF. DNA for the CDR3: TGTGCCAGCAGCTCGGTCACAGGGGCCCCAGATACGCAGTATTTT.

The rearrangement links TRBV12-3 or TRBV12-4 to TRBJ2-1; D perhaps matches TRBD2 (6 bases). The length of the CDR3 is 11 residues. V was trimmed by 5 bases and J by 12 bases, leaving 11 bases between them. For the CDR3, the DNA is TGTGCCAGCAGTACACTAGCCCTGCAGTTCTTC. Protein sequence: CASSTLALQFF.

The chain combines TRBV29-1 with TRBJ2-7, with TRBD2 as a possible D gene (6 bases). This CDR3 is built from 15 residues. The V end was cut by 0 bases, the J end by 0 bases, with 12 bases between. Germline CDR1 SQVTM, CDR2 ANQGSEA. The CDR3: CSVEDQGLYSYEQYF. The CDR3 coding sequence is TGCAGCGTTGAAGATCAGGGACTTTACTCCTACGAGCAGTACTTC.

Note on this clone: Compared with germline, one end of the junction differs, possibly owing to a read error. The V call is TRBV6-5, the J call TRBJ2-5, with 8 nucleotides matching TRBD2. CDR3 length equals 15 residues. Per the germline V gene, CDR1 is MNHEY and CDR2 is SVGAGI. For the CDR3, the DNA is TGTGCCAGCAAAGCGGGGGCCTCGTACCAAGAGATCCAGTACTTC. Its protein is CASKAGASYQEIQYF.

The chain joins TRBV5-1 to TRBJ2-5; D possibly corresponds to TRBD2 (5 bases). The CDR3 has 14 amino acids. Trimming left V 1 base short and J 5 bases short, with 12 bases between. Germline V gene lookup returns CDR1 SGHRS and CDR2 YFSETQ. CDR3 sequence reads: CASSLTARGETQYF. The CDR3 DNA reads TGCGCCAGCAGCTTGACGGCCAGAGGGGAGACCCAGTACTTC. The complete variable domain, with remaining parts taken from reference TRBV5-1 and TRBJ2-5, reads KAGVTQTPRYLIKTRGQQVTLSCSPISGHRSVSWYQQTPGQGLQFLFEYFSETQRNKGNFPGRFSGRQFSNSRSEMNVSTLELGDSALYLCASSLTARGETQYFGPGTRLLVL.

In its sample, this clone was seen once. The chain links TRBV30 to TRBJ1-1, with unresolved D. The germline V and J ends were trimmed by 2 bases and 6 bases, with 7 bases remaining between them. This CDR3 region has 11 residues. CDR1 is GTSNPN, CDR2 SVGIG, per germline (reference sequence). CDR3 coding DNA: TGTGCCTGGAGTAGGGAGTCTGAAGCTTTCTTT. Its translation is CAWSRESEAFF.

The rearrangement uses TRBV19 and TRBJ1-2, with 8 bases lining up with TRBD1. The CDR3 totals 15 residues. The junction had 12 bases not matched to a gene; V was cut back by 9 bases and J by 3 bases. Germline V CDR1 and CDR2: LNHDA, SQIVND (reference sequence). The CDR3 sequence is CASSPDRGLDYGYTF. The CDR3 region has the DNA TGTGCCAGCTCACCAGACAGGGGATTGGACTATGGCTACACCTTC.